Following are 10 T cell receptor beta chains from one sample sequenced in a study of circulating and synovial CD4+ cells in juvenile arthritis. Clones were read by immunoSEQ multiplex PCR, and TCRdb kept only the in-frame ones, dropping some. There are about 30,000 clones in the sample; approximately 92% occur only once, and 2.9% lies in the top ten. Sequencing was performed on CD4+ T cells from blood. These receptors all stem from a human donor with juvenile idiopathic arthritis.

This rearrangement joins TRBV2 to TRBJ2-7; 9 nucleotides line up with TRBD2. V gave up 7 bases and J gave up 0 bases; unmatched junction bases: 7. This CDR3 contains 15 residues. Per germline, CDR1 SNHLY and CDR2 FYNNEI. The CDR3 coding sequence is TGTGCCAGCACCCCGCTAGCGGGACGCTCCTACGAGCAGTACTTC. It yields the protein CASTPLAGRSYEQYF.

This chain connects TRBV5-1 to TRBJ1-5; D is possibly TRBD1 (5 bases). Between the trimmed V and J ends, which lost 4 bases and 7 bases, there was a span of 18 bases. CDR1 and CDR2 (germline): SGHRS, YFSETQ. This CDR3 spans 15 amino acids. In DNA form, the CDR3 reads TGCGCCAGCAGCCCTGGGGCAGGTGTGGGACAGCCCCAGCATTTT. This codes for CASSPGAGVGQPQHF.

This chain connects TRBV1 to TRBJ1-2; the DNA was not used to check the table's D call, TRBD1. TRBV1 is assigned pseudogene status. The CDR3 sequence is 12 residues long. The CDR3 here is CTSSLAVYGYTF. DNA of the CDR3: TGCACCAGCAGCCTCGCAGTCTATGGCTACACCTTC.

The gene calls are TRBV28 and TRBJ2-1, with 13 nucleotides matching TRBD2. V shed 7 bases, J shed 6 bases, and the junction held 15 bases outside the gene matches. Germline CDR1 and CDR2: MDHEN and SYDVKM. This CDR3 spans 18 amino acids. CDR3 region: CASTKPLFRTSGSNEQFF. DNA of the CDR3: TGTGCCAGCACCAAACCCCTATTCAGGACTAGCGGGAGCAATGAGCAGTTCTTC.

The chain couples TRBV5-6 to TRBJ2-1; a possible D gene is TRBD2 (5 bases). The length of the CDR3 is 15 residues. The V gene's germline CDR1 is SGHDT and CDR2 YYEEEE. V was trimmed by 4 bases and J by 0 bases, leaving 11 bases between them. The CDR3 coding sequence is TGTGCCAGCAGCCCGGACTTGAGCTCCTACAATGAGCAGTTCTTC. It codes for CASSPDLSSYNEQFF.

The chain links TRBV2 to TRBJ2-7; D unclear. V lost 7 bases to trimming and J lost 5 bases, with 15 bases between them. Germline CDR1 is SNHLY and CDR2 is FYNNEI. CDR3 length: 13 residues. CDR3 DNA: TGTGCCAGCAACAAAGTGCAGTCAGACGAGCAGTACTTC. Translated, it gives CASNKVQSDEQYF.

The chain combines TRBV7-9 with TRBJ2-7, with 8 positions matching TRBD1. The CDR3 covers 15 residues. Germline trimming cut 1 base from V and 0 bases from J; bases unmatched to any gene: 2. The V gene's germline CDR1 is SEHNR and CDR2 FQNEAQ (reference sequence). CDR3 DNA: TGTGCCAGCAGCTTAGGGACAGGGACCTCCTACGAGCAGTACTTC. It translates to CASSLGTGTSYEQYF.

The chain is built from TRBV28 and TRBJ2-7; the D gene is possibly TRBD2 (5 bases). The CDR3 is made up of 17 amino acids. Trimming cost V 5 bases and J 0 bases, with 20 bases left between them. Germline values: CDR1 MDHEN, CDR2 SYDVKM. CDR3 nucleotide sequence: TGTGCCAGCAGTCCACTCCGGGGTAGGAAAAGCTCCTACGAGCAGTACTTC. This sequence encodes CASSPLRGRKSSYEQYF.

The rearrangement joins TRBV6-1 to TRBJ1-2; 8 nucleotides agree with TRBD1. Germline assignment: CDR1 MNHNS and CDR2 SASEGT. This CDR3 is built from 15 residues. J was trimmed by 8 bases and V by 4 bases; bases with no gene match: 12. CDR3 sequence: CASSAGGQGLQGYTF. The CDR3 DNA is TGTGCCAGCAGTGCGGGAGGACAGGGCCTTCAAGGCTACACCTTC.

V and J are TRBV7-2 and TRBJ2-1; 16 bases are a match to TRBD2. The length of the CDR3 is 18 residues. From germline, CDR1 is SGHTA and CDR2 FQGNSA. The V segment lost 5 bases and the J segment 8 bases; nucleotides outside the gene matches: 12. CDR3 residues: CASSPPQGLAGGPHEQFF. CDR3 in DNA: TGTGCCAGCAGCCCACCCCAGGGACTAGCGGGAGGGCCGCATGAGCAGTTCTTC.